The next 30 T cell receptor beta chains were all read from a single sample in a study of blood T cell repertoires in COVID-19. Assay used: immunoSEQ multiplex PCR; TCRdb lists only in-frame clones, some missing. Of about 59,000 clones in the sample, about 80% were seen once. The sequencing sample was made of peripheral blood. These receptors all stem from a man aged 55 to 70 with acute or convalescent COVID-19.

This clone has a single count. The V call is TRBV28, the J call TRBJ2-1, with D perhaps matching TRBD2 (6 bases). Trimming shortened V by 5 bases and J by 5 bases, and 7 bases separated the two germline ends. The germline gives CDR1 MDHEN, CDR2 SYDVKM. The CDR3 consists of 12 residues. The CDR3 DNA sequence: TGTGCCAGCAGTAGACTAGACAATGAGCAGTTCTTC. It is translated as CASSRLDNEQFF. The full variable domain, in which reference TRBV28 and TRBJ2-1 provide the parts outside the CDR3, is DVKVTQSSRYLVKRTGEKVFLECVQDMDHENMFWYRQDPGLGLRLIYFSYDVKMKEKGDIPEGYSVSREKKERFSLILESASTNQTSMYLCASSRLDNEQFFGPGTRLTVL.

The chain employs TRBV7-3 and TRBJ2-1, with 7 bases identical to TRBD2. V shed 2 bases and J 16 bases; nucleotides not matched to a gene: 14. This CDR3 contains 14 residues. Germline CDR1 SGHTA, CDR2 FQGTGA. CDR3 sequence reads: CASSLGRDGEVLFF. The CDR3 DNA is TGTGCCAGCAGCTTAGGGAGGGATGGCGAGGTGTTATTCTTC.

The chain employs TRBV19 and TRBJ1-2; the D is unclear. Deletions cut 4 bases from V and 7 bases from J, with 19 bases between. CDR1 LNHDA and CDR2 SQIVND come from the germline V gene (reference sequence). The length of the CDR3 is 15 residues. CDR3 sequence (DNA): TGTGCCAGTAGTACCCGAAACCCCATAAGCCCTGGCTACACCTTC. Protein sequence: CASSTRNPISPGYTF.

J is TRBJ2-3 and V is TRBV2; D remains ambiguous. The V end lost 4 bases, the J end lost 0 bases, and 8 bases lay between the germline ends. This CDR3 spans 14 amino acids. Germline V gene data show CDR1 as SNHLY and CDR2 as FYNNEI. The CDR3 region is CASSAQSSTDTQYF. In DNA, the CDR3 is TGTGCCAGCAGTGCCCAGTCTAGCACAGATACGCAGTATTTT.

The chain joins TRBV28 to TRBJ2-1, with 10 bases identical to TRBD2. Looked up from germline, CDR1 is MDHEN and CDR2 is SYDVKM. V shed 4 bases, J shed 0 bases, and the junction held 9 bases outside the gene matches. The CDR3 runs 18 residues. This CDR3 is CASSSLAGGPSSYNEQFF. As DNA, the CDR3 is TGTGCCAGCAGTTCTTTAGCGGGAGGCCCCTCCTCCTACAATGAGCAGTTCTTC.

The rearrangement links TRBV5-1 to TRBJ2-3; 9 positions agree with TRBD2. The junction had 5 bases not matched to a gene; V was cut back by 0 bases and J by 3 bases. Germline values: CDR1 SGHRS, CDR2 YFSETQ. This CDR3 has 16 amino acids. The CDR3 nucleotides are TGCGCCAGCAGCTTGGGCTGGCTAGCGGGGACAGATACGCAGTATTTT. It encodes CASSLGWLAGTDTQYF. The complete variable domain, with remaining parts taken from reference TRBV5-1 and TRBJ2-3, reads KAGVTQTPRYLIKTRGQQVTLSCSPISGHRSVSWYQQTPGQGLQFLFEYFSETQRNKGNFPGRFSGRQFSNSRSEMNVSTLELGDSALYLCASSLGWLAGTDTQYFGPGTRLTVL.

The chain links TRBV28 to TRBJ1-2, with 8 bases lining up with TRBD1. There are 13 residues in the CDR3. Looked up from germline, CDR1 is MDHEN and CDR2 is SYDVKM. With 1 base clipped from V and 8 bases from J, the junction kept 3 bases outside the gene matches. The CDR3 coding sequence is TGTGCCAGCAGTTTATCCAGGGGGCGAGGCTACACCTTC. This encodes CASSLSRGRGYTF.

The rearrangement links TRBV7-2 to TRBJ1-2; 9 nucleotides agree with TRBD1. Germline V gene data show CDR1 as SGHTA and CDR2 as FQGNSA. The CDR3 loop spans 17 amino acids. With 6 bases clipped from V and 2 bases from J, the junction kept 13 bases outside the gene matches. CDR3 amino acids: CASRQNRGQSRNYGYTF. The CDR3 bases are TGTGCCAGCAGACAAAACAGGGGGCAATCTAGGAACTATGGCTACACCTTC.

J is TRBJ1-5 and V is TRBV20-1; 7 nucleotides agree with TRBD1. The V and J ends lost 3 bases and 1 base, in that order; junction bases with no gene match: 3. The CDR3 is 14 residues long. Germline loops: CDR1 DFQATT, CDR2 SNEGSKA (reference sequence). CDR3 nucleotide sequence: TGCAGTGCTAGTGAGACAGGGAGCAATCAGCCCCAGCATTTT. Translated: CSASETGSNQPQHF.

The chain links TRBV28 to TRBJ2-7, with D perhaps TRBD2 (5 bases). Trimming shortened V by 3 bases and J by 3 bases, and 18 bases separated the two germline ends. This CDR3 region has 16 residues. The germline gives CDR1 MDHEN, CDR2 SYDVKM. For the CDR3, the DNA is TGTGCCAGCAGTTTGTCAGCCTGGTCCGGGAACTACGAGCAGTACTTC. Protein: CASSLSAWSGNYEQYF.

This clone has only a few counts. This chain links TRBV2 with TRBJ2-6; D may be TRBD1 (6 bases). The V end lost 6 bases, the J end lost 0 bases, and 6 bases lay between the germline ends. Germline V gene lookup returns CDR1 SNHLY and CDR2 FYNNEI. The length of the CDR3 is 14 residues. CDR3 coding DNA: TGTGCCAGCAGGGACAGCTCTGGGGCCAACGTCCTGACTTTC. Translation gives CASRDSSGANVLTF.

The V gene is TRBV30, the J gene TRBJ1-1; D gene unclear. V dropped 0 bases and J dropped 1 base, with 6 bases sitting between them. The CDR3 has 13 residues. Germline V gene sequence: CDR1 GTSNPN, CDR2 SVGIG (reference sequence). In DNA form, the CDR3 reads TGTGCCTGGAGTGTACTACAGAACACTGAAGCTTTCTTT. Amino acids: CAWSVLQNTEAFF.

Only a few counts were recorded for this clone. The chain combines TRBV19 with TRBJ2-1, with 12 bases fitting TRBD1. V shed 5 bases and J 9 bases; nucleotides not matched to a gene: 5. The germline V gene has CDR1 LNHDA and CDR2 SQIVND (reference sequence). The CDR3 is made up of 14 amino acids. The CDR3 loop reads CASSLGQGASEQFF. Here the CDR3 DNA reads TGTGCCAGTAGTTTGGGACAGGGGGCAAGTGAGCAGTTCTTC. The variable domain in full, completed from reference TRBV19 and TRBJ2-1, reads DGGITQSPKYLFRKEGQNVTLSCEQNLNHDAMYWYRQDPGQGLRLIYYSQIVNDFQKGDIAEGYSVSREKKESFPLTVTSAQKNPTAFYLCASSLGQGASEQFFGPGTRLTVL.

The V gene is TRBV5-1, the J gene TRBJ1-3; 7 bases map to TRBD1. CDR1 and CDR2 (germline): SGHRS, YFSETQ. With 3 bases clipped from V and 2 bases from J, the junction kept 5 bases outside the gene matches. The CDR3 is 15 residues long. The chain's CDR3 is CASSSGQGAGNTIYF. CDR3 in DNA: TGCGCCAGCAGCTCTGGCCAGGGGGCTGGAAACACCATATATTTT.

J is TRBJ2-5 and V is TRBV15, with D perhaps TRBD1 (6 bases). Germline-derived CDR1 and CDR2 are LNHNV and YYDKDF (reference sequence). This CDR3 spans 15 amino acids. The ends were cut back, 5 bases at V and 7 bases at J, with 20 bases in the middle. The CDR3: CATSGRWGQARTQYF. CDR3 DNA: TGTGCCACCAGCGGGAGATGGGGGCAGGCGAGGACCCAGTACTTC.

This clone was seen more than once but under ten times. The rearrangement uses TRBV5-1 and TRBJ1-1, with 10 bases matching TRBD1. V shed 2 bases, J shed 5 bases, and the junction held 6 bases outside the gene matches. Germline loops: CDR1 SGHRS, CDR2 YFSETQ. This CDR3 spans 15 amino acids. DNA for the CDR3: TGCGCCAGCAGCTTCGGACAGGGGGAATGGACTGAAGCTTTCTTT. This gives the protein CASSFGQGEWTEAFF.

The J gene is TRBJ2-2, the V gene TRBV7-2; 7 nucleotides align to TRBD2. The V segment lost 4 bases and the J segment 4 bases; nucleotides outside the gene matches: 3. Germline V lookup: CDR1 SGHTA, CDR2 FQGNSA. The CDR3 has 14 amino acids. The CDR3 nucleotides read TGTGCCAGCAGCTGGGACTACACCACCGGGGAGCTGTTTTTT. Encoded protein: CASSWDYTTGELFF.

This chain's CDR3 is CASSQSGTSQETQYF. DNA of the CDR3: TGCGCCAGCAGCCAGTCCGGGACATCTCAAGAGACCCAGTACTTC. The chain is built from TRBV4-1 and TRBJ2-5; possibly TRBD1 for D (6 bases). The CDR3 loop spans 15 amino acids. Germline CDR1 MGHRA, CDR2 YSYEKL. V gave up 3 bases and J gave up 2 bases, with 13 bases separating them.

J is TRBJ2-3 and V is TRBV6-2 or TRBV6-3; maybe TRBD2 (6 bases). Germline values: CDR1 MNHEY, CDR2 SVGEGT. Trimming shortened V by 5 bases and J by 4 bases, and 13 bases separated the two germline ends. The CDR3 contains 14 residues. The CDR3 DNA reads as TGTGCCAGCAGTCGCGCCACGGGGGCAGATACGCAGTATTTT. This translates into CASSRATGADTQYF.

This clone occurred a few times. The CDR3 sequence: CASRGLRLAGTDTQYF. Here the CDR3 DNA reads TGTGCCAGCAGGGGTCTTAGACTAGCAGGGACAGATACGCAGTATTTT. This chain links TRBV28 with TRBJ2-3; TRBD2 matches at 7 bases. V lost 6 bases and J lost 3; bases outside the gene matches: 12. The CDR3 has 16 amino acids. Germline CDR1 reads MDHEN; CDR2 reads SYDVKM.

The V and J genes are TRBV27 and TRBJ2-7; D might be TRBD2 (7 bases). The CDR3 has 15 amino acids. V was clipped by 3 bases and J by 4 bases, with 16 bases between them. Germline V gene data show CDR1 as MNHEY and CDR2 as SMNVEV (reference sequence). The CDR3 reads CASSLGGRGLYEQYF. The DNA for the CDR3 is TGTGCCAGCAGTTTGGGGGGGCGCGGGCTTTACGAGCAGTACTTC.

The sample holds one count of this clone. The rearrangement links TRBV19 to TRBJ2-7; no firm D call. V shed 9 bases and J shed 0 bases, with 12 bases lying between them. The V gene's germline CDR1 is LNHDA and CDR2 SQIVND (reference sequence). This CDR3 contains 13 residues. CDR3 residues: CASSPQASYEQYF. The CDR3 DNA reads TGTGCCAGCAGCCCGCAGGCCTCCTACGAGCAGTACTTC.

The count of this clone is one. The V gene is TRBV27, the J gene TRBJ2-7; TRBD1 agrees at 7 bases. Per germline, CDR1 MNHEY and CDR2 SMNVEV (reference sequence). J gave up 2 bases and V 1 base, and 2 bases lay outside the gene matches. This CDR3 is 14 amino acids long. The CDR3 DNA follows: TGTGCCAGCAGTTTATGGGACAGAACCTACGAGCAGTACTTC. Translating gives CASSLWDRTYEQYF.

The chain is built from TRBV2 and TRBJ2-5; D might be TRBD2 (5 bases). This CDR3 spans 13 amino acids. CDR1 is SNHLY and CDR2 is FYNNEI in the germline V gene. Trimming removed 7 bases at V and 2 bases at J, with 11 bases between. The DNA for the CDR3 is TGTGCCAGCAAATTTGGGAGACAAGAGACCCAGTACTTC. Its translation is CASKFGRQETQYF.

The chain couples TRBV30 to TRBJ2-1; 10 bases line up with TRBD1. Germline CDR1 is GTSNPN and CDR2 is SVGIG (reference sequence). This CDR3 contains 19 residues. V was clipped by 1 base and J by 2 bases; unmatched bases: 14. The CDR3 reads CAWSGNRDRGLNAYNEQFF. DNA for the CDR3: TGTGCCTGGAGTGGGAACCGGGACAGGGGACTTAATGCCTACAATGAGCAGTTCTTC.

The chain joins TRBV9 to TRBJ2-2; 9 bases match TRBD1. The ends lost 0 bases at V and 6 bases at J; junction bases unmatched: 3. Germline CDR1 reads SGDLS; CDR2 reads YYNGEE. CDR3 length: 15 amino acids. In DNA form, the CDR3 reads TGTGCCAGCAGCGTAGAGGGGGACAGGGCCGGGGAGCTGTTTTTT. It specifies CASSVEGDRAGELFF.

The V call is TRBV28, the J call TRBJ1-1; unclear D gene. This CDR3 spans 12 amino acids. The germline CDR1 and CDR2 sequences are MDHEN and SYDVKM. V shed 1 base and J shed 11 bases, with 11 bases lying between them. The CDR3 nucleotides read TGTGCCAGCAGTTTATCAGGTGTTGGGGCTTTCTTT. Protein: CASSLSGVGAFF.

The rearrangement joins TRBV11-2 to TRBJ2-7; D unclear. The CDR3 extends over 13 amino acids. The germline V and J ends were trimmed by 3 bases and 3 bases, with 9 bases remaining between them. CDR1 is SGHAT and CDR2 is FQNNGV in the germline V gene. Written as DNA, the CDR3 is TGTGCCAGCAGCTTTAGACTCGACTACGAGCAGTACTTC. As protein: CASSFRLDYEQYF.

This chain joins TRBV9 and TRBJ2-6; D possibly corresponds to TRBD2 (6 bases). Trimming cost V 5 bases and J 0 bases, with 21 bases left between them. The CDR3 has 19 amino acids. CDR1 is SGDLS and CDR2 is YYNGEE in the germline V gene. The CDR3 region has the DNA TGTGCCAGCAGTCCAGGAGGGGCGAGACGTTACTCTGGGGCCAACGTCCTGACTTTC. This codes for CASSPGGARRYSGANVLTF.

The chain uses TRBV7-3 and TRBJ2-5; 8 bases agree with TRBD1. Germline-derived CDR1 and CDR2 are SGHTA and FQGTGA. The CDR3 sequence is 15 residues long. Trimming at V came to 5 bases and at J to 4 bases, leaving 9 bases not matched to a gene. CDR3 sequence: CASSAFAGQGETQYF. The CDR3 DNA is TGTGCCAGCAGCGCCTTCGCCGGACAGGGAGAGACCCAGTACTTC.